The 14 T cell receptor beta chains below come from one sample, sequenced in a study of blood T cell repertoires in COVID-19. Sequenced by immunoSEQ multiplex PCR; TCRdb stores in-frame clones only, minus some. The table includes 190,000 or so clones, around 90% detected once. The sample taken for sequencing was peripheral blood. The receptors were gathered from a man aged 40-50 years with active or convalescent COVID-19.

In nucleotides, the CDR3 is TGTGCCAGCAGCTTGGACATGTCCCAGCCCCAGCATTTT. Its translation: CASSLDMSQPQHF. This chain uses TRBV7-3 with TRBJ1-5, with a weak D call TRBD1 (5 bases). Germline V gene data show CDR1 as SGHTA and CDR2 as FQGTGA. This CDR3 has 13 residues. V was pared by 3 bases and J by 7 bases, with 10 bases between.

This clone showed up just once. This chain uses TRBV30 with TRBJ1-6; D possibly corresponds to TRBD1 (5 bases). This CDR3 contains 15 residues. V lost 2 bases and J 3 bases, leaving 11 bases between the germline ends. Germline values: CDR1 GTSNPN, CDR2 SVGIG (reference sequence). CDR3 bases: TGTGCCTGGAGTCAGGACATGGACTATAATTCACCCCTCCACTTT. This gives the protein CAWSQDMDYNSPLHF. The full variable domain, in which reference TRBV30 and TRBJ1-6 provide the parts outside the CDR3, is SQTIHQWPATLVQPVGSPLSLECTVEGTSNPNLYWYRQAAGRGLQLLFYSVGIGQISSEVPQNLSASRPQDRQFILSSKKLLLSDSGFYLCAWSQDMDYNSPLHFGNGTRLTVT.

V usage is TRBV3-1 (or the pseudogene TRBV3-2) and J usage is TRBJ2-6; 12 bases line up with TRBD1. Germline values: CDR1 LGHDT, CDR2 YNNKEL (reference sequence). This CDR3 spans 17 amino acids. The junction had 3 bases not matched to a gene; V was cut back by 4 bases and J by 2 bases. This CDR3 reads CASSLGQGAPGANVLTF. In DNA, the CDR3 is TGTGCCAGCAGCCTGGGACAGGGGGCGCCTGGGGCCAACGTCCTGACTTTC.

The chain links TRBV24-1 to TRBJ2-3, with D perhaps matching TRBD2 (6 bases). Between the trimmed V and J ends, which lost 0 bases and 5 bases, there was a span of 17 bases. Germline V gene data show CDR1 as KGHDR and CDR2 as SFDVKD. This CDR3 is built from 17 residues. CDR3 region: CATSDLKAGRSEDTQYF. The CDR3 DNA is TGTGCCACCAGTGATTTGAAGGCGGGGAGGTCTGAAGATACGCAGTATTTT.

The sample holds a few counts of this clone. The V and J genes are TRBV7-8 and TRBJ2-5; tentatively, D is TRBD1 (5 bases). V gave up 2 bases and J gave up 4 bases, with 8 bases separating them. This CDR3 spans 13 amino acids. Per germline, CDR1 SGHVS and CDR2 FQNEAQ. CDR3 in amino acids: CASSLPGLETQYF. The CDR3 region has the DNA TGTGCCAGCAGCTTACCAGGGCTAGAGACCCAGTACTTC.

The V gene is TRBV4-2, the J gene TRBJ2-3, with TRBD2 identical over 11 bases. The J segment lost 5 bases and the V segment lost 1 base, leaving 5 bases of the junction unmatched. Germline V lookup: CDR1 LGHNA, CDR2 YNFKEQ. The CDR3 has 16 residues. The CDR3 region has the DNA TGTGCCAGCAGCCAAGTTAGCGGGGGGGCGTTAGATACGCAGTATTTT. As protein: CASSQVSGGALDTQYF.

This sequence joins TRBV19 and TRBJ2-2, with D perhaps TRBD2 (5 bases). The CDR3 has 15 amino acids. The germline V gene encodes CDR1 LNHDA and CDR2 SQIVND (reference sequence). Trimming left V 4 bases short and J 3 bases short, with 12 bases between. CDR3 DNA sequence: TGTGCCAGTAGTACCGATGGCGGGCACACCGGGGAGCTGTTTTTT. Protein: CASSTDGGHTGELFF.

This clone was counted a few times. V usage is TRBV6-5 and J usage is TRBJ2-5, with TRBD2 matching 8 bases. The CDR3 has 14 amino acids. Germline V gene data show CDR1 as MNHEY and CDR2 as SVGAGI. The trim removed 5 bases at V and 4 bases at J, leaving 6 bases unmatched. CDR3 amino acids: CASSLAGGGETQYF. In nucleotides, the CDR3 is TGTGCCAGCAGTCTTGCGGGGGGAGGAGAGACCCAGTACTTC.

The rearrangement links TRBV6-2 or TRBV6-3 to TRBJ1-5, with D hard to call. Germline CDR1 MNHEY, CDR2 SVGEGT. The CDR3 is made up of 13 amino acids. The ends were cut back, 4 bases at V and 4 bases at J, with 8 bases in the middle. CDR3 loop: CASSLTVNQPQHF. In nucleotides, the CDR3 is TGTGCCAGCAGTTTAACAGTAAATCAGCCCCAGCATTTT.

The V call is TRBV6-1, the J call TRBJ1-1; D not certain. This CDR3 comprises 15 residues. Germline lookup yields CDR1 MNHNS and CDR2 SASEGT. V lost 3 bases to trimming and J lost 0 bases, with 11 bases between them. CDR3 DNA sequence: TGTGCCAGCAGTGAGGCGGCCTCAATGAACACTGAAGCTTTCTTT. Translating gives CASSEAASMNTEAFF.

The chain couples TRBV5-4 to TRBJ2-6; tentatively, D is TRBD1 (5 bases). This CDR3 is built from 15 residues. V lost 4 bases and J lost 0, with 8 bases in between. Germline loops: CDR1 SGHNT, CDR2 YYREEE (reference sequence). In DNA form, the CDR3 reads TGTGCCAGCAGCCCCGGACACTCTGGGGCCAACGTCCTGACTTTC. Encoded protein: CASSPGHSGANVLTF. The variable domain in full, completed from reference TRBV5-4 and TRBJ2-6, reads ETGVTQSPTHLIKTRGQQVTLRCSSQSGHNTVSWYQQALGQGPQFIFQYYREEENGRGNFPPRFSGLQFPNYSSELNVNALELDDSALYLCASSPGHSGANVLTFGAGSRLTVL.

The genes are TRBV6-6 and TRBJ2-3; 12 positions agree with TRBD1. The CDR3 loop spans 17 amino acids. The germline V gene has CDR1 MNHNY and CDR2 SVGAGI (reference sequence). V lost 5 bases and J lost 4; bases outside the gene matches: 10. CDR3 nucleotides: TGTGCCAGCAGTCCCCTTCTAGGGACAGGGGGCTCAGATACGCAGTATTTT. Its protein is CASSPLLGTGGSDTQYF.

The gene calls are TRBV13 and TRBJ2-7; no definite D call. The CDR3 runs 15 residues. Per germline, CDR1 PRHDT and CDR2 FYEKMQ (reference sequence). Trimming took 0 bases from V and 4 from J, leaving 13 bases between them. CDR3 DNA sequence: TGTGCCAGCAGCTTAGGCCGGAACAGTTTGTACGAGCAGTACTTC. Encoded protein: CASSLGRNSLYEQYF.

The genes are TRBV28 and TRBJ2-1; TRBD2 is a possible D gene (5 bases). Deletions cut 6 bases from V and 4 bases from J, with 16 bases between. Germline V gene data show CDR1 as MDHEN and CDR2 as SYDVKM. This CDR3 has 15 amino acids. The CDR3 protein is CASRTRGGTYNEQFF. CDR3 bases: TGTGCCAGCAGGACCCGAGGAGGCACATACAATGAGCAGTTCTTC.